These T cell receptor beta chains were read from a single sample in a study of regulatory T cells in long-lasting Graves disease. A single record per CDR3 protein comes from TCRdb applying MiXCR to the multiplex PCR reads. Among 350,000 to 550,000 distinct CDR3 sequences listed, around 13% were seen once. This sample was shared with a second study, whose subject was T cells in Graves' hyperthyroidism and ophthalmopathy.

Material: peripheral blood mononuclear cells (PBMCs), obtained at new diagnosis, from a patient treated with antithyroid drugs. The receptors here all came from a woman between 50 and 59 years old with Graves disease. The CDR3 runs from the conserved cysteine through the conserved F or W. Each record gives: J gene, D gene, clone size, V gene, CDR3 protein, CDR3 DNA. A D gene is named only where the DNA matches it firmly. Clone size is shown for a subset of rows, as once, few, many or a class of expanded clone.

J gene: TRBJ2-7; D gene: TRBD2; clone size: many; V gene: TRBV28; CDR3 protein: CASSLGGTSGTSSYEQYF; CDR3 DNA: TGTGCCAGCAGTTTGGGGGGGACTAGCGGGACCTCCTCCTACGAGCAGTACTTC
J gene: TRBJ2-5; D gene: TRBD1; clone size: -; V gene: TRBV5-4; CDR3 protein: CASSFGTGSSGTQYF; CDR3 DNA: TGTGCCAGCAGCTTCGGGACAGGGAGCTCCGGGACCCAGTACTTC
J gene: TRBJ2-1; D gene: -; clone size: many; V gene: TRBV3-1; CDR3 protein: CASSHRGSSYNEQFF; CDR3 DNA: TGTGCCAGCAGCCATCGAGGCAGCTCCTACAATGAGCAGTTCTTC
J gene: TRBJ2-3; D gene: -; clone size: -; V gene: TRBV7-3; CDR3 protein: CASSYWGGTDTQYF; CDR3 DNA: TGTGCCAGCAGTTATTGGGGCGGCACAGATACGCAGTATTTT
J gene: TRBJ2-3; D gene: -; clone size: many; V gene: TRBV11-2; CDR3 protein: CASSFDGVSTDTQYF; CDR3 DNA: TGTGCCAGCAGCTTCGACGGAGTCAGCACAGATACGCAGTATTTT
J gene: TRBJ2-7; D gene: TRBD1; clone size: many; V gene: TRBV28; CDR3 protein: CASSKPGQGAYEQYF; CDR3 DNA: TGTGCCAGCAGTAAGCCGGGACAGGGGGCTTACGAGCAGTACTTC
J gene: TRBJ1-5; D gene: -; clone size: many; V gene: TRBV4-1; CDR3 protein: CASSQEEVRGNQPQHF; CDR3 DNA: TGCGCCAGCAGCCAAGAAGAGGTTAGGGGCAATCAGCCCCAGCATTTT
J gene: TRBJ2-1; D gene: TRBD2; clone size: many; V gene: TRBV5-4; CDR3 protein: CASSYGTSGRDARYNEQFF; CDR3 DNA: TGTGCCAGCAGCTATGGGACTAGCGGGAGGGACGCGCGCTACAATGAGCAGTTCTTC
J gene: TRBJ2-7; D gene: TRBD2; clone size: -; V gene: TRBV19; CDR3 protein: CASSFPGTIYEQYF; CDR3 DNA: TGTGCCAGTAGTTTCCCCGGGACTATCTACGAGCAGTACTTC
J gene: TRBJ2-1; D gene: TRBD2; clone size: many; V gene: TRBV28; CDR3 protein: CASRSGTSGRREFF; CDR3 DNA: TGTGCCAGCAGGTCCGGGACTAGCGGGAGGAGGGAGTTCTTC
J gene: TRBJ2-5; D gene: -; clone size: many; V gene: TRBV10-1; CDR3 protein: CASSDGSQETQYF; CDR3 DNA: TGCGCCAGCAGTGACGGCAGTCAAGAGACCCAGTACTTC
J gene: TRBJ1-1; D gene: -; clone size: many; V gene: TRBV6-1; CDR3 protein: CASSAPGPRNTEAFF; CDR3 DNA: TGTGCCAGCAGCGCCCCGGGACCGAGGAACACTGAAGCTTTCTTT
J gene: TRBJ2-5; D gene: TRBD2; clone size: few; V gene: TRBV5-1; CDR3 protein: CASSSATSGPETQYF; CDR3 DNA: TGCGCCAGCAGCTCTGCAACTAGCGGGCCGGAGACCCAGTACTTC
J gene: TRBJ2-7; D gene: -; clone size: many; V gene: TRBV28; CDR3 protein: CASSISRYEQYF; CDR3 DNA: TGTGCCAGCAGTATCAGTCGTTACGAGCAGTACTTC
J gene: TRBJ2-7; D gene: TRBD2; clone size: many; V gene: TRBV2; CDR3 protein: CASSEALVLAGDQEQYF; CDR3 DNA: TGTGCCAGCAGTGAAGCGCTGGTACTAGCGGGAGATCAGGAGCAGTACTTC
J gene: TRBJ1-2; D gene: -; clone size: many; V gene: TRBV5-1; CDR3 protein: CASSPGGRDFYGYTF; CDR3 DNA: TGCGCCAGCAGCCCAGGAGGACGGGATTTTTATGGCTACACCTTC
J gene: TRBJ2-1; D gene: TRBD1; clone size: many; V gene: TRBV19; CDR3 protein: CASSVTGAAGNEQFF; CDR3 DNA: TGTGCCAGTAGTGTCACAGGGGCGGCGGGCAATGAGCAGTTCTTC
J gene: TRBJ1-5; D gene: -; clone size: -; V gene: TRBV3-1; CDR3 protein: CASSQVTGLEPQHF; CDR3 DNA: TGTGCCAGCAGCCAAGTCACGGGACTGGAGCCCCAGCATTTT
J gene: TRBJ2-2; D gene: TRBD2; clone size: many; V gene: TRBV12-3/TRBV12-4; CDR3 protein: CASRAGGAVTGELFF; CDR3 DNA: TGTGCCAGCAGGGCGGGGGGGGCGGTCACCGGGGAGCTGTTTTTT
J gene: TRBJ2-7; D gene: -; clone size: few; V gene: TRBV5-1; CDR3 protein: CASSLEGGSSEQYF; CDR3 DNA: TGCGCCAGCAGCTTGGAGGGAGGTTCCTCCGAGCAGTACTTC
J gene: TRBJ2-3; D gene: TRBD2; clone size: many; V gene: TRBV27; CDR3 protein: CASSLSLAGVGDTQYF; CDR3 DNA: TGTGCCAGCAGTTTATCACTAGCGGGAGTGGGGGATACGCAGTATTTT
J gene: TRBJ2-2; D gene: -; clone size: many; V gene: TRBV28; CDR3 protein: CASSSPGQITGELFF; CDR3 DNA: TGTGCCAGCAGCTCTCCGGGACAAATAACCGGGGAGCTGTTTTTT
J gene: TRBJ2-3; D gene: -; clone size: -; V gene: TRBV28; CDR3 protein: CVSSLGGTSTDTQYF; CDR3 DNA: TGTGTCAGCAGTTTGGGGGGTACTAGCACAGATACGCAGTATTTT
J gene: TRBJ1-3; D gene: -; clone size: few; V gene: TRBV7-9; CDR3 protein: CASSLSLSGNTIYF; CDR3 DNA: TGTGCCAGCAGCTTAAGCCTCTCTGGAAACACCATATATTTT
J gene: TRBJ1-5; D gene: TRBD1; clone size: many; V gene: TRBV28; CDR3 protein: CASEGTGNSNQPQHF; CDR3 DNA: TGTGCCAGCGAAGGGACAGGCAATAGCAATCAGCCCCAGCATTTT
J gene: TRBJ2-7; D gene: -; clone size: few; V gene: TRBV20-1; CDR3 protein: CSAQDTNTGIYEQYF; CDR3 DNA: TGCAGTGCTCAAGACACTAATACAGGGATCTACGAGCAGTACTTC
J gene: TRBJ1-1; D gene: TRBD1; clone size: few; V gene: TRBV9; CDR3 protein: CASSEEGQGIAEAFF; CDR3 DNA: TGTGCCAGCAGCGAGGAGGGACAGGGGATCGCTGAAGCTTTCTTT
J gene: TRBJ1-2; D gene: TRBD1; clone size: many; V gene: TRBV28; CDR3 protein: CASSTQGSNYGYTF; CDR3 DNA: TGTGCCAGCAGTACACAGGGGTCTAACTATGGCTACACCTTC
J gene: TRBJ1-2; D gene: -; clone size: -; V gene: TRBV4-2; CDR3 protein: CASSQDETNYGYTF; CDR3 DNA: TGTGCCAGCAGCCAAGATGAGACTAACTATGGCTACACCTTC
J gene: TRBJ1-2; D gene: -; clone size: many; V gene: TRBV28; CDR3 protein: CASSLVGLLIGYTF; CDR3 DNA: TGTGCCAGCAGTTTAGTTGGCCTATTGATTGGCTACACCTTC
J gene: TRBJ1-5; D gene: -; clone size: -; V gene: TRBV20-1; CDR3 protein: CSARDPNQPQHF; CDR3 DNA: TGCAGTGCTAGAGATCCTAATCAGCCCCAGCATTTT
J gene: TRBJ2-1; D gene: TRBD2; clone size: many; V gene: TRBV5-1; CDR3 protein: CASSMASGSYNEQFF; CDR3 DNA: TGCGCCAGCAGCATGGCTAGCGGGAGTTACAATGAGCAGTTCTTC
J gene: TRBJ2-5; D gene: -; clone size: many; V gene: TRBV3-1; CDR3 protein: CASSDPSQETQYF; CDR3 DNA: TGTGCCAGCAGCGACCCTAGTCAAGAGACCCAGTACTTC
J gene: TRBJ2-3; D gene: TRBD2; clone size: few; V gene: TRBV20-1; CDR3 protein: CSANSGSRSDTQYF; CDR3 DNA: TGCAGTGCAAATAGCGGGAGTCGCTCAGATACGCAGTATTTT
J gene: TRBJ1-1; D gene: -; clone size: few; V gene: TRBV5-4; CDR3 protein: CASSPNFYTEAFF; CDR3 DNA: TGTGCCAGCAGCCCGAACTTTTACACTGAAGCTTTCTTT